The table lists the clone carrying this TCR beta chain with a few counts. These data come from a study of blood T cell repertoires in COVID-19. Study context: COVID-19 samples, acute and convalescent, were from the United States, Italy and Spain. Sources were T cells, B-cell-depleted T cells, or PBMCs; the material itself was cDNA or gDNA.

The CDR3 spans 12 residues. Per the germline V gene, CDR1 is MNHEY and CDR2 is SVGAGI. In the authors' workflow: Nucleated cell counts were estimated from reference gene primer amplification. Here immunoSEQ multiplex PCR was the method, and the copy in TCRdb shows in-frame clones only, minus some. That table supplies the V and J calls and clone size; D and trimming were determined from the DNA. Among some 340,000 clones listed, around 82% were seen once. The origin of this receptor is a man aged 25-40 years with active or convalescent COVID-19. Sequences were obtained from peripheral blood. The chain combines TRBV6-5 with TRBJ1-5; 8 nucleotides line up with TRBD1. The CDR3 DNA reads TGTGGGACAGGGTGGAAGGATCAGCCCCAGCATTTT. It specifies CGTGWKDQPQHF.